The rows below give T cell receptor beta chains drawn from one sample of a study of control samples from healthy donors and cancer patients. The protocol was immunoSEQ multiplex PCR, while the TCRdb copy is restricted to in-frame clones and leaves out a portion. This sample carries about 34,000 clones, 70% to 90% of them seen once, and the ten largest clones take about 1.5%. The source material was PBMCs. The receptors originated from a woman in her thirties or forties with lung cancer. Both conserved end residues are part of each CDR3. Each record gives: V gene, D gene, J gene, clone size, CDR3 DNA, CDR3 protein. A D gene is named only where the DNA matches it firmly. A row's size may be missing; if present it is once, few, many or a size class.

TRBV10-3	NA	TRBJ1-4	NA	TGTGCCATCAGCTTCGAACGGGGGGCGGAAAAACTGTTTTTT	CAISFERGAEKLFF
TRBV11-2	NA	TRBJ1-6	NA	TGTGCCAGCAGCCGAGCTATGGGTCCCAATTCACCCCTCCACTTT	CASSRAMGPNSPLHF
TRBV7-2	NA	TRBJ1-4	NA	TGTGCCAGCAGCTCCCCCGGTGGGGGGGAAAAACTGTTTTTT	CASSSPGGGEKLFF
TRBV6-5	NA	TRBJ1-1	NA	TGTGCCAGCAGTCGGGGACAAAGGAACACTGAAGCTTTCTTT	CASSRGQRNTEAFF
TRBV6-2/TRBV6-3	NA	TRBJ2-3	NA	TGTGCCAGCAGCTCGAGATGGACAGACACAGATACGCAGTATTTT	CASSSRWTDTDTQYF
TRBV12-5	NA	TRBJ1-4	NA	TGTGCTAGTGGTTCGGACAGAGATAATGAAAAACTGTTTTTT	CASGSDRDNEKLFF
TRBV13	NA	TRBJ1-1	NA	TGTGCCACCCTCCGGGGAAACACTGAAGCTTTCTTT	CATLRGNTEAFF
TRBV19	NA	TRBJ1-2	NA	TGTGCCAGTAGTATCATCAACTTTGGCTACACCTTC	CASSIINFGYTF
TRBV11-2	NA	TRBJ2-7	NA	TGTGCCAGCAGTCGGGGTGGCGAGCAGTACTTC	CASSRGGEQYF
TRBV6-5	NA	TRBJ1-2	NA	TGTGCCAGCAGTTACTCCCAGGGGAGGGATGGCTACACCTTC	CASSYSQGRDGYTF
TRBV30	NA	TRBJ1-1	few	TGTGCCTGGAGTGTTCCGACGGGGGCGAACACTGAAGCTTTCTTT	CAWSVPTGANTEAFF
TRBV19	TRBD1	TRBJ1-2	NA	TGTGCCAGTAGTATTACAGGGGCCCAAGGGGGCTACACCTTC	CASSITGAQGGYTF
TRBV9	NA	TRBJ2-2	NA	TGTGCCAGCAGCTCCAGGGGGGGGGAGACATTGAACACCGGGGAGCTGTTTTTT	CASSSRGGETLNTGELFF
TRBV6-4	TRBD1	TRBJ1-4	NA	TGTGCCAGCAGTGACTCGGTTGGACAGGGCCCTGAAAAACTGTTTTTT	CASSDSVGQGPEKLFF
TRBV15	NA	TRBJ1-5	NA	TGTGCCACCAGCAGAGATTTCAATCAGCCCCAGCATTTT	CATSRDFNQPQHF
TRBV7-8	TRBD1	TRBJ1-5	NA	TGTGCCAGCAGCCCTGACAGGGGCGGCAATCAGCCCCAGCATTTT	CASSPDRGGNQPQHF
TRBV15	TRBD2	TRBJ2-5	NA	TGTGCCACCAGCGGGCTAGCGGGGGCTGGAGAGACCCAGTACTTC	CATSGLAGAGETQYF
TRBV5-4	TRBD1	TRBJ2-1	once	TGTGCCAGCAGCTCGAACGACAGGGGGTACGATGAGCAGTTCTTC	CASSSNDRGYDEQFF
TRBV5-5	NA	TRBJ1-2	few	TGTGCCAGCAGCTTGGCTGGACAGCGCCTCTATGGCTACACCTTC	CASSLAGQRLYGYTF
TRBV28	NA	TRBJ1-2	NA	TGTGCCAGCATCATGCAGGGAGGCTATGGCTACACCTTC	CASIMQGGYGYTF
TRBV5-4	NA	TRBJ1-6	NA	TGTGCCAGCAGCTACAACCGGGGTGCCACCGGATCACCCCTCCACTTT	CASSYNRGATGSPLHF
TRBV28	NA	TRBJ2-7	NA	TGTGCCACCGTTGTAGTCACGCCCCACGAGCAGTACTTC	CATVVVTPHEQYF
TRBV9	TRBD1	TRBJ2-7	few	TGTGCCAGCAGCCCTTTCGACAGGGGTAATTCCTACGAGCAGTACTTC	CASSPFDRGNSYEQYF
TRBV7-9	NA	TRBJ2-5	NA	TGTGCCAGCACTCCCTTGAGGGGCGTTGGTGAGACCCAGTACTTC	CASTPLRGVGETQYF
TRBV5-6	TRBD1	TRBJ2-5	NA	TGTGCCAGCAGCCCTTGGGGTAGGGGGCTGGGGGAGACCCAGTACTTC	CASSPWGRGLGETQYF
TRBV19	NA	TRBJ1-2	NA	TGTGCCAGTAGTATAGCAGGCAGCTATGGCTACACCTTC	CASSIAGSYGYTF
TRBV3-1/TRBV3-2	NA	TRBJ1-2	NA	TGTGCCAGCAGCCAAGTCGGCAGTCGGGGATATGGCTACACCTTC	CASSQVGSRGYGYTF
TRBV9	TRBD2	TRBJ2-1	few	TGTGCCAGCAGCGACCGTGTCGGGGGGGCTGGGTCCTACAATGAGCAGTTCTTC	CASSDRVGGAGSYNEQFF
TRBV19	NA	TRBJ1-6	NA	TGTGCCAGTAGTACCCGCCGGGGGGGCTTTTATAATTCACCCCTCCACTTT	CASSTRRGGFYNSPLHF
TRBV30	NA	TRBJ1-1	NA	TGTGCCTGGAAAGGGGAGGGCACTGAAGCTTTCTTT	CAWKGEGTEAFF
TRBV7-9	NA	TRBJ2-1	NA	TGTGCCAGCAGCCCAGACTACACAGCCCATGAGCAGTTCTTC	CASSPDYTAHEQFF
TRBV20-1	NA	TRBJ2-7	NA	TGCAGTGTGAGGGGAACCTACGAGCAGTACTTC	CSVRGTYEQYF